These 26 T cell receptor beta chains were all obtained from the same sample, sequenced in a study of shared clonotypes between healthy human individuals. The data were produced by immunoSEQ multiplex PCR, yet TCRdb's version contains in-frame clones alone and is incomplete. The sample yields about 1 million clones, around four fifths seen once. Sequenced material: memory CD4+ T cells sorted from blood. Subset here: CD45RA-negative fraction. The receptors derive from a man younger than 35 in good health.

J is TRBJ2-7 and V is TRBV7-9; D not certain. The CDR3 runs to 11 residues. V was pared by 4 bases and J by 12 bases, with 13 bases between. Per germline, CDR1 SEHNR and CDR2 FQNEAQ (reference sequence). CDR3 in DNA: TGTGCCAGCAGCTCCGGTCTAGGGTGGTACTTC. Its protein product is CASSSGLGWYF.

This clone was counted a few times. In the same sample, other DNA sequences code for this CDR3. CDR3 residues: CASSPGQSYGYTF. CDR3 DNA sequence: TGTGCCAGCAGCCCGGGACAGTCCTATGGCTACACCTTC. This rearrangement joins TRBV7-9 to TRBJ1-2; the match to TRBD1 covers 7 bases. This CDR3 contains 13 residues. Trimming took 5 bases from V and 4 from J; bases not matched to a gene: 4. The V gene's germline CDR1 is SEHNR and CDR2 FQNEAQ (reference sequence).

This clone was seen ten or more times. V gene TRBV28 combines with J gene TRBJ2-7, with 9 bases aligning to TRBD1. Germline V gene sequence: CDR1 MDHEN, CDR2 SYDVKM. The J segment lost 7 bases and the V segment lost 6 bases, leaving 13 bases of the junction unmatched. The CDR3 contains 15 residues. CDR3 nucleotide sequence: TGTGCCAGCAGCCCATCGGGACAGGGAGGAGGAGAGCAGTACTTC. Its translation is CASSPSGQGGGEQYF.

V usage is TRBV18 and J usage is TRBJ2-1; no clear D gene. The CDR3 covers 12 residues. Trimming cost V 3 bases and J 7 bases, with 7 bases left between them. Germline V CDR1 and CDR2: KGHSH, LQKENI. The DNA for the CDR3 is TGTGCCAGCTCACCGGAAGAAAATGAGCAGTTCTTC. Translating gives CASSPEENEQFF.

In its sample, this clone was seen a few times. CDR3 sequence (DNA): TGTGCCACCAGCAGAGCCCCAACAGGGAAAACTAGCACAGATACGCAGTATTTT. Translation gives CATSRAPTGKTSTDTQYF. This rearrangement joins TRBV15 to TRBJ2-3, with TRBD1 as a possible D gene (6 bases). The CDR3 spans 18 residues. V was cut by 1 base and J by 0 bases, with 17 bases left in between. Germline V CDR1 and CDR2: LNHNV, YYDKDF (reference sequence).

The CDR3 DNA is TGTGCCAGCAGTTTAGTGGACTCCACGCAGTATTTT. It is translated as CASSLVDSTQYF. This sequence joins TRBV28 and TRBJ2-3, with a tentative D call TRBD2 (5 bases). The CDR3 extends over 12 amino acids. CDR1 and CDR2 from the germline V gene are MDHEN and SYDVKM. The V end was cut by 2 bases, the J end by 9 bases, with 9 bases between.

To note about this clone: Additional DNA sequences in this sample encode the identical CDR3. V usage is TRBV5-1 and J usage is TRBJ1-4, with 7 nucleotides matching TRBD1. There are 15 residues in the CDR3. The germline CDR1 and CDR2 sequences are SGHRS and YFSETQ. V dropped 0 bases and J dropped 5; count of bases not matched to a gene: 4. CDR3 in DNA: TGCGCCAGCAGCTTGGGACAGGGAGGAAATGAAAAACTGTTTTTT. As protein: CASSLGQGGNEKLFF.

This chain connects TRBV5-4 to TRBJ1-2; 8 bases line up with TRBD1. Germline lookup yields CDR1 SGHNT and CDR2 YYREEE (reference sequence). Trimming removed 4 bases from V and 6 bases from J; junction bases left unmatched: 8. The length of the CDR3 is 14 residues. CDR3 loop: CASSAVRGRDGYTF. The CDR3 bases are TGTGCCAGCAGCGCCGTCAGGGGGCGAGATGGCTACACCTTC.

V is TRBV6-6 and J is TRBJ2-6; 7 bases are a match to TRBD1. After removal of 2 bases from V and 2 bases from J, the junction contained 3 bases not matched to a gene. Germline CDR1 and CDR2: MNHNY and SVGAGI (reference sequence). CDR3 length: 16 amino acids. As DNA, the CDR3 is TGTGCCAGCAGTTACCGACAGGGTGCTGGGGCCAACGTCCTGACTTTC. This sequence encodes CASSYRQGAGANVLTF.

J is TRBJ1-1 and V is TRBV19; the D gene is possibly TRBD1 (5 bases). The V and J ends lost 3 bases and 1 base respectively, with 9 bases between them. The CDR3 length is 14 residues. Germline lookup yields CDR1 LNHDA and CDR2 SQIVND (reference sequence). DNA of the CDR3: TGTGCCAGTAGTATGGGGGTAACGAACACTGAAGCTTTCTTT. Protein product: CASSMGVTNTEAFF.

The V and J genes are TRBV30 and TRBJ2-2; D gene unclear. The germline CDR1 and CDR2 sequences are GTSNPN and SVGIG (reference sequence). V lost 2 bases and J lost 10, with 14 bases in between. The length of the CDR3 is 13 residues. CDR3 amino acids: CAWSWGELAELFF. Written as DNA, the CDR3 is TGTGCCTGGAGTTGGGGTGAACTGGCGGAGCTGTTTTTT.

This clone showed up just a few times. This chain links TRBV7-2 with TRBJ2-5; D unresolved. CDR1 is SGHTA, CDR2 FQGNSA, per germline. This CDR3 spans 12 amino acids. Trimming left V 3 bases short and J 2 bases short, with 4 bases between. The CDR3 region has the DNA TGTGCCAGCAGCTTGCGACAAGAGACCCAGTACTTC. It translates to CASSLRQETQYF.

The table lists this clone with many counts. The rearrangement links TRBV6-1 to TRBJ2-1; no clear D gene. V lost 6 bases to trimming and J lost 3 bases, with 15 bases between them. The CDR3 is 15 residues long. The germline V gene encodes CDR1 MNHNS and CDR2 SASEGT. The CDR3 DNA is TGTGCCAGCAGCTATTCTTACTGGGGCTACAATGAGCAGTTCTTC. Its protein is CASSYSYWGYNEQFF.

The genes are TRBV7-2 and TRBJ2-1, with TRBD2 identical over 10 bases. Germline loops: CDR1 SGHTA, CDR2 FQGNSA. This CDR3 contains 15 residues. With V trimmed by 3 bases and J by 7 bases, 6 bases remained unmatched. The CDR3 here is CASSLVLAGVNEQFF. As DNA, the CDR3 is TGTGCCAGCAGCTTGGTTCTAGCGGGAGTAAATGAGCAGTTCTTC.

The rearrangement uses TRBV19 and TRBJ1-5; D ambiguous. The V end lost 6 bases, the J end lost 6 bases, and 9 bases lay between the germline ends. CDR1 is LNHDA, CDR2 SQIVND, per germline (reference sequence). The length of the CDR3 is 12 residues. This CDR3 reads CASRPPGQPQHF. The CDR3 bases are TGTGCCAGTAGGCCCCCGGGTCAGCCCCAGCATTTT.

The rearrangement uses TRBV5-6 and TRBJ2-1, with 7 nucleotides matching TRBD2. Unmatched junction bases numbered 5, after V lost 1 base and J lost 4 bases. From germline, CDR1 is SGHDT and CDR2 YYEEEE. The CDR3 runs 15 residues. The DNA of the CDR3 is TGTGCCAGCAGCTTGCGTGGCGGGGGTTACAATGAGCAGTTCTTC. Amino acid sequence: CASSLRGGGYNEQFF.

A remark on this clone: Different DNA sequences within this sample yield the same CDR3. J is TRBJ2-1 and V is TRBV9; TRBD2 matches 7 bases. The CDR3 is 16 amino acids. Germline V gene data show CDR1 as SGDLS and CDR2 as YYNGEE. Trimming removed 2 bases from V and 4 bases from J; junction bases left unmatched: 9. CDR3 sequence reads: CASSVDSGGGYNEQFF. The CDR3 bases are TGTGCCAGCAGCGTTGACTCGGGGGGTGGGTACAATGAGCAGTTCTTC.

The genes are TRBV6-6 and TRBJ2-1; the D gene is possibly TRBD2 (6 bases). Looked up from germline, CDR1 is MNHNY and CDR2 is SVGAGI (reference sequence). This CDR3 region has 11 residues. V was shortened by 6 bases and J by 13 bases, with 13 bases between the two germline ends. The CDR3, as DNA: TGTGCCAGCAGCAACGGGACTCCTCAGTTCTTC. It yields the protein CASSNGTPQFF.

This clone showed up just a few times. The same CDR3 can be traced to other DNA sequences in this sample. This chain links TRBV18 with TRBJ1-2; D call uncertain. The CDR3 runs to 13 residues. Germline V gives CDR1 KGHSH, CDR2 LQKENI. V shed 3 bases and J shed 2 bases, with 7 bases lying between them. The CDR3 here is CASSPDGNYGYTF. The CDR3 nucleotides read TGTGCCAGCTCACCCGACGGAAACTATGGCTACACCTTC.

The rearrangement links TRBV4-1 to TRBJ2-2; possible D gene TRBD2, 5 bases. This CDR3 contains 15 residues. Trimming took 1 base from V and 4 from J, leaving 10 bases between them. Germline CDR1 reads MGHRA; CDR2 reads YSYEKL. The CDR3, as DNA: TGCGCCAGCAGCCAAGCTGGGCGGGCCACCGGGGAGCTGTTTTTT. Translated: CASSQAGRATGELFF.

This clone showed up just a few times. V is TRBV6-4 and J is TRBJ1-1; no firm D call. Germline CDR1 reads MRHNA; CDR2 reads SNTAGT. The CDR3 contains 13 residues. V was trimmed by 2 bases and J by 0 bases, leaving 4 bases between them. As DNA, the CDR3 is TGTGCCAGCAGTGACGAATTGAACACTGAAGCTTTCTTT. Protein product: CASSDELNTEAFF.

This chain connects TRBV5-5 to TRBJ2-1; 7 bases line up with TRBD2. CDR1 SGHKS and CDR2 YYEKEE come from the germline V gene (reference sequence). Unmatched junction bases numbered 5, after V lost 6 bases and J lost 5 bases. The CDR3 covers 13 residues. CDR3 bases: TGTGCCAGCAACGGGGGGTCCCACAATGAGCAGTTCTTC. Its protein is CASNGGSHNEQFF. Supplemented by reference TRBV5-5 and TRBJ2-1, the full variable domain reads DAGVTQSPTHLIKTRGQQVTLRCSPISGHKSVSWYQQVLGQGPQFIFQYYEKEERGRGNFPDRFSARQFPNYSSELNVNALLLGDSALYLCASNGGSHNEQFFGPGTRLTVL.

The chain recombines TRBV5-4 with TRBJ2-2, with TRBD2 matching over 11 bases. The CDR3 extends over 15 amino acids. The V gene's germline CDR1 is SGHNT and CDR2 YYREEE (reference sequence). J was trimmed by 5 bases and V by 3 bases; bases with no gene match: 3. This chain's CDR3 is CASSSLAGGTGELFF. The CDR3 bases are TGTGCCAGCAGCTCTCTAGCGGGGGGAACCGGGGAGCTGTTTTTT.

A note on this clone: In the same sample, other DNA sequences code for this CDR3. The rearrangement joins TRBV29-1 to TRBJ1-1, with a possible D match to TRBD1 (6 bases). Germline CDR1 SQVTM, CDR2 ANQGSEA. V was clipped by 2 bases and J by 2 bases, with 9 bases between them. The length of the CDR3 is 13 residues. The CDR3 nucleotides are TGCAGCGTTGAAAGGGGGGTCAACACTGAAGCTTTCTTT. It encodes CSVERGVNTEAFF.

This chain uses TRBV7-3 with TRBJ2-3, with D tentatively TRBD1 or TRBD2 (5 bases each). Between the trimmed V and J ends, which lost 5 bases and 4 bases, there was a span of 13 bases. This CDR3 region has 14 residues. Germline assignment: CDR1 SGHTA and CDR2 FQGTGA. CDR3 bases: TGTGCCAGCAGCCCCGGGACCTTCCCAGATACGCAGTATTTT. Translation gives CASSPGTFPDTQYF. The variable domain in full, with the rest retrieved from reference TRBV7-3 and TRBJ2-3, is GAGVSQTPSNKVTEKGKYVELRCDPISGHTALYWYRQSLGQGPEFLIYFQGTGAADDSGLPNDRFFAVRPEGSVSTLKIQRTERGDSAVYLCASSPGTFPDTQYFGPGTRLTVL.

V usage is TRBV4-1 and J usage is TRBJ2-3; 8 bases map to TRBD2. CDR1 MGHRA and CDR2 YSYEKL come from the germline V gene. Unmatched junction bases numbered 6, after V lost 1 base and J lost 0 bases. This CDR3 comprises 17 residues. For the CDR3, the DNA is TGCGCCAGCAGCCAAGCTCGGGAGGGGGGAAGCACAGATACGCAGTATTTT. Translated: CASSQAREGGSTDTQYF.